Below are 9 T cell receptor beta chains sequenced from a single sample in a study of T-cell memory formation after mild COVID-19. From the 5' RACE reads, TCRdb called clonotypes with MiXCR, one entry per CDR3 protein. There are about 40,000 distinct CDR3 sequences in the sample; 10% to 12% occur only once, and roughly 29% lies in the top ten. The material sequenced was PBMCs or a T cell subset sorted from them (not recorded which). The source is a man aged 18 to 29 who had mild COVID-19 (a few samples of this study predate the infection). Cell type and time point are not known.

The rearrangement joins TRBV5-1 to TRBJ2-7; D not resolved. The V gene's germline CDR1 is SGHRS and CDR2 YFSETQ. The length of the CDR3 is 12 residues. Trimming took 4 bases from V and 7 from J, leaving 12 bases between them. CDR3 loop: CASSVDGGEQYF. The CDR3 DNA reads TGCGCCAGCAGCGTGGACGGTGGGGAGCAGTACTTC.

This clonotype was picked up many times. The V gene is TRBV20-1, the J gene TRBJ2-7; 7 bases map to TRBD1. The V gene end was trimmed by 6 bases and the J gene end by 6 bases; junction bases not matched to a gene: 8. The CDR3 runs to 12 residues. Germline CDR1 reads DFQATT; CDR2 reads SNEGSKA (reference sequence). The DNA for the CDR3 is TGCAGTGCCCCCGACAGGGACCTCGAGCAGTACTTC. Its translation: CSAPDRDLEQYF.

This clonotype was detected many times. The chain joins TRBV6-4 to TRBJ2-3; 11 bases fit TRBD2. Germline V gene lookup returns CDR1 MRHNA and CDR2 SNTAGT. The V segment lost 4 bases and the J segment 3 bases; nucleotides outside the gene matches: 3. This CDR3 region has 15 residues. In nucleotides, the CDR3 is TGTGCCAGCAGTGCCTCTAGCGGGGGGACAGATACGCAGTATTTT. This codes for CASSASSGGTDTQYF.

This clonotype was seen many times. This sequence joins TRBV6-5 and TRBJ2-1; the match to TRBD1 covers 9 bases. The ends lost 4 bases at V and 8 bases at J; junction bases unmatched: 6. The V gene's germline CDR1 is MNHEY and CDR2 SVGAGI. CDR3 length: 14 residues. The CDR3 region is CASSSSDRGHEQFF. CDR3 nucleotide sequence: TGTGCCAGCAGTTCATCGGACAGGGGCCATGAGCAGTTCTTC.

Ten or more counts support this clonotype. This chain joins TRBV11-2 and TRBJ1-1; D not resolved. V was clipped by 1 base and J by 5 bases, with 8 bases between them. This CDR3 contains 13 residues. CDR1 is SGHAT and CDR2 is FQNNGV in the germline V gene. This CDR3 reads CASSLVRQTEAFF. In DNA form, the CDR3 reads TGTGCCAGCAGCTTAGTCAGGCAGACTGAAGCTTTCTTT. Looking up the rest from reference TRBV11-2 and TRBJ1-1 gives the full variable domain: EAGVAQSPRYKIIEKRQSVAFWCNPISGHATLYWYQQILGQGPKLLIQFQNNGVVDDSQLPKDRFSAERLKGVDSTLKIQPAKLEDSAVYLCASSLVRQTEAFFGQGTRLTVV.

This clonotype was picked up many times. The chain uses TRBV10-3 and TRBJ2-1; D unclear. V shed 3 bases and J shed 4 bases, with 4 bases lying between them. The CDR3 runs 12 residues. Germline-derived CDR1 and CDR2 are ENHRY and SYGVKD. CDR3 nucleotides: TGTGCCATCAGTGATAGTTACAATGAGCAGTTCTTC. Protein sequence: CAISDSYNEQFF.

Ten or more counts support this clonotype. The rearrangement uses TRBV5-5 and TRBJ1-1, with a tentative D call TRBD1 (5 bases). Trimming pared 4 bases from V and 5 bases from J, leaving 12 bases between. This CDR3 contains 13 residues. Germline-derived CDR1 and CDR2 are SGHKS and YYEKEE (reference sequence). CDR3 in DNA: TGTGCCAGCAGCCTGGGGGGGGATACTGAAGCTTTCTTT. Its translation: CASSLGGDTEAFF.

This clonotype was seen many times. This chain joins TRBV15 and TRBJ2-7; D may be TRBD2 (7 bases). Germline V gene sequence: CDR1 LNHNV, CDR2 YYDKDF (reference sequence). V lost 4 bases, J lost 3 bases, and 13 bases lay in between. The CDR3 contains 14 residues. The CDR3, as DNA: TGTGCCACCAGCACTAGGGGGGGGGTCTACGAGCAGTACTTC. It specifies CATSTRGGVYEQYF.

This clonotype has ten or more counts. The chain recombines TRBV20-1 with TRBJ2-1; 7 bases agree with TRBD2. CDR3 size: 12 residues. The germline gives CDR1 DFQATT, CDR2 SNEGSKA (reference sequence). V lost 1 base and J lost 6; bases outside the gene matches: 0. The CDR3 protein is CSARAGGNEQFF. In nucleotides, the CDR3 is TGCAGTGCTAGAGCGGGAGGCAATGAGCAGTTCTTC.